This record covers a single TCR beta chain. There is no known antigen for this receptor. No base quality information exists; no much larger clone differs at one position. Library method: 5' RACE. Sequenced using an Illumina HiSeq 2000. A universal primer binding site was added through template switching, and the final cDNA carried a unique molecular identifier so that TCR cDNA molecules could be counted accurately. Specific primers in the conserved constant-segment region were used to synthesize first-strand cDNA for TCR alpha and beta chains. To control for contamination, every cDNA library was double barcoded, receiving both a SMART-Mk sample barcode and Illumina barcodes. Two successive PCR steps introduced TruSeq adapter sequences along with Illumina sample barcodes. The TCR alpha and beta cDNA libraries were sequenced on the Illumina HiSeq platform using custom primers. The study's processing was this. MiGEC processed the raw reads to extract unique molecular identifiers, while MiXCR was used to determine the CDR3 positions. Recombination models were inferred per individual with the repgenHMM and IGoR tools using an EM algorithm. The analysis of shared clonotypes was done with the tcR package in R, with sharing normalized by the product of cloneset sizes. Out-of-frame nonproductive sequences were analyzed to study raw recombination free of thymic and clonal selection effects. TCRdb's own reprocessing of the public reads used fastp at Q25 and MiXCR and kept productive beta chains. Each record represents a unique CDR3 protein, reported with the most common genes and DNA among its rows. The V and J calls and clone size come from TCRdb's table, not from the authors' own analysis. Within this sample are around 1.7 million distinct CDR3 sequences, with around 29% of them counted one time only. The ten most abundant clones make up 0.25% to 0.3% of the sample.

All donors were healthy Caucasians. The data derive from a study of identical twins (dated by TCRdb to the mid-2010s). Study-level background: To test whether fetal clonotypes persist, this study deep-sequenced TCR alpha and beta repertoires from monozygotic twins, from unrelated adults of various ages, and from cord blood. Replicate twin experiments were performed at different times using different library preparation protocols to rule out contamination. General findings and caveats noted by the study authors: Zero-insertion analyses could be partly confounded by invariant T cells such as MAIT and iNKT, although diverse VJ usage argued against such confounding for most clonotypes. Fewer insertions were carried by abundant cord blood beta clonotypes, a similar but weaker trend appeared in young adult naive repertoires, and no such trend appeared in memory repertoires. Recombination models systematically underestimated out-of-frame TCR alpha sharing in monozygotic twins but agreed with sharing between unrelated individuals. Because the same donors could not be followed over many years, the conclusions depended on cross-sectional statistical analysis. Excess twin sharing in beta out-of-frame sequences was weaker because fewer shared sequences lowered the signal-to-noise ratio. Compared with coincidental sharing between unrelated individuals, an excess of low generation-probability sequences was observed among out-of-frame TCR alpha sequences shared between twins.

V is cut back by 6 bases and J by 3 bases, with 8 bases in the junction unmatched. CDR1 and CDR2, per the germline V gene, are MNHEY and SVGAGI. The CDR3 runs 15 residues from the cysteine to the phenylalanine. Only the CDR3 portion is preserved as DNA: 45 bases, with reading frame beginning at the first base. The sample taken for sequencing was cord blood. The chain uses TRBV6-5 and TRBJ1-5; 7 of the junction bases match TRBD1. This receptor was obtained from a newborn girl in good health. The base sequence is TGTGCCAGCAGACCACAGGGGTCCAACAATCAGCCCCAGCATTTT. It codes for CASRPQGSNNQPQHF.